The subject of this entry is one TCR beta chain. The antigen is not known. Germline V gene sequence: CDR1 DFQATT, CDR2 SNEGSKA (reference sequence). The CDR3 spans 12 residues. The data are from a study of CD8 T cells in ankylosing spondylitis. A single record per CDR3 protein comes from TCRdb applying MiXCR to the 5' RACE reads. The table includes 100,000 to 150,000 distinct CDR3 sequences, roughly an eighth detected once. Study outcomes and limitations: Blood of patients with ankylosing spondylitis appeared to be characterized by a TCR beta motif of about eight highly homologous variants.

The TCR comes from a female donor with ankylosing spondylitis or in good health (not recorded which). This chain uses TRBV20-1 with TRBJ2-3; the D is unclear. The J call may not be correct, given that the DNA end is closer to TRBJ1-5. Sequenced input: blood, either unsorted or a sorted T cell fraction (not recorded which). CDR3 bases: TGCAGTGCTAGAGATTGGGGAGATACGCAGCATTTT. It translates to CSARDWGDTQHF.